This is a list of T cell receptor beta chains from one sample in a study of cytomegalovirus exposure and HLA in healthy donors. Profiled with immunoSEQ multiplex PCR; TCRdb holds only in-frame clones, not every one. The data show some 90,000 clones, nearly 70% seen once. Sequenced material: PBMCs. These receptor sequences come from a man aged 45 to 65 in good health and CMV-seronegative. CDR3s include the opening cysteine and the closing phenylalanine or tryptophan. The D gene is left open where the match is weak. Clone size is given for some rows only: seen once, a few or many times, or a class if the clone is expanded.

J,D,V,size,CDR3,DNA
TRBJ2-7,NA,TRBV10-1,few,CASRTKPPLYEQYF,TGCGCCAGCAGAACAAAACCCCCTCTCTACGAGCAGTACTTC
TRBJ2-1,TRBD2,TRBV23-1,NA,CASSHSSGRAYNEQFF,TGCGCCAGCAGTCACTCCAGCGGGAGGGCCTATAATGAGCAGTTCTTC
TRBJ1-5,NA,TRBV4-2,NA,CASSQEDNDGSQQHF,TGTGCCAGCAGCCAAGAAGACAACGATGGATCCCAGCAGCATTTT
TRBJ1-5,NA,TRBV19,NA,CASGPGMPQHF,TGTGCCAGTGGACCGGGGATGCCCCAGCATTTT
TRBJ1-5,NA,TRBV29-1,NA,CSVAGSNQPQHF,TGCAGCGTTGCGGGAAGCAATCAGCCCCAGCATTTT
TRBJ2-7,TRBD1,TRBV10-3,NA,CATRGQASYEQYF,TGTGCCACCCGAGGACAGGCCTCCTACGAGCAGTACTTC
TRBJ1-4,TRBD1,TRBV7-8,NA,CASSLPRTGGNEKLFF,TGTGCCAGCAGCTTACCGCGGACAGGGGGTAATGAAAAACTGTTTTTT
TRBJ2-1,NA,TRBV15,NA,CATSRRVEVSHRGEQFF,TGTGCCACCAGCCGAAGGGTGGAGGTTTCCCACCGTGGGGAGCAGTTCTTC
TRBJ2-4,TRBD2,TRBV29-1,NA,CSALGGTSRSVWF,TGCAGCGCCCTGGGGGGGACTAGCCGTTCGGTCTGGTTC
TRBJ2-5,NA,TRBV2,NA,CASAQDGRGETQYF,TGTGCCAGCGCCCAGGACGGACGAGGGGAGACCCAGTACTTC
TRBJ2-2,TRBD1,TRBV5-1,few,CASTEAGQGYTGELFF,TGCGCCAGCACCGAAGCGGGACAGGGGTACACCGGGGAGCTGTTTTTT
TRBJ2-5,NA,TRBV7-7,NA,CASSPGEGVRETQYF,TGTGCTAGCAGCCCCGGTGAGGGCGTGAGAGAGACCCAGTACTTC
TRBJ2-5,NA,TRBV6-5,NA,CASSHEIRGETQYF,TGTGCCAGCAGCCACGAAATCAGGGGAGAGACCCAGTACTTC
TRBJ1-1,NA,TRBV5-5,few,CASSLWGGGLTEAFF,TGTGCCAGCAGCTTGTGGGGAGGTGGTTTAACTGAAGCTTTCTTT
TRBJ2-5,NA,TRBV27,once,CASSSRFQETQYF,TGTGCCAGCAGTTCCCGGTTCCAAGAGACCCAGTACTTC
TRBJ2-1,TRBD2,TRBV7-8,NA,CASSQRGQNYNEQFF,TGTGCCAGCAGCCAGCGGGGGCAGAACTACAATGAGCAGTTCTTC
TRBJ1-1,NA,TRBV7-9,NA,CASSLFGRAVAFF,TGTGCCAGCAGCTTATTTGGCAGGGCCGTGGCTTTCTTT
TRBJ2-1,NA,TRBV6-1,NA,CASSEGNRDEQFF,TGTGCCAGCAGTGAGGGGAACAGGGATGAGCAGTTCTTC
TRBJ2-7,TRBD1,TRBV23-1,NA,CASRLGTGSYEQYF,TGCGCCAGCAGACTCGGGACAGGGAGCTACGAGCAGTACTTC
TRBJ2-7,NA,TRBV27,NA,CASSLLQSSYEQYF,TGTGCCAGCAGTTTATTGCAGTCCTCCTACGAGCAGTACTTC
TRBJ1-5,NA,TRBV6-6,NA,CASSYPARRSNQPQHF,TGTGCCAGCAGTTACCCAGCGCGCCGTAGCAATCAGCCCCAGCATTTT
TRBJ2-5,NA,TRBV7-9,few,CASSRIEQETQYF,TGTGCCAGCAGCCGCATAGAACAAGAGACCCAGTACTTC
TRBJ2-2,TRBD2,TRBV5-1,once,CASRGLAGLNTGELFF,TGCGCCAGCAGGGGGCTAGCGGGGCTGAACACCGGGGAGCTGTTTTTT
TRBJ2-5,TRBD1,TRBV7-2,NA,CASSLTRTGTQYF,TGTGCCAGCAGTTTAACTCGGACAGGTACCCAGTACTTC
TRBJ1-6,NA,TRBV30,NA,CAWSPSMRAYNSPLHF,TGTGCCTGGAGCCCGTCAATGAGGGCATATAATTCACCCCTCCACTTT
TRBJ2-5,NA,TRBV11-2,NA,CASSFPFDRQETQYF,TGTGCCAGCAGCTTCCCTTTCGACAGGCAAGAGACCCAGTACTTC
TRBJ2-7,TRBD2,TRBV7-8,once,CASTKRPSGGHSEQYF,TGTGCCAGCACCAAACGGCCTAGCGGCGGGCATAGCGAGCAGTACTTC
TRBJ2-5,TRBD1,TRBV5-1,once,CASSRQGLQETQYF,TGCGCCAGCAGCAGACAGGGTTTACAAGAGACCCAGTACTTC
TRBJ1-2,NA,TRBV28,NA,CASTRAGYYGYTF,TGTGCCAGCACAAGGGCAGGGTACTATGGCTACACCTTC
TRBJ1-4,NA,TRBV27,NA,CASSQTGRNEKLFF,TGTGCCAGCAGTCAGACAGGCCGTAATGAAAAACTGTTTTTT
TRBJ1-5,NA,TRBV28,NA,CASSLPREDQPQHF,TGTGCCAGCAGTTTACCCAGGGAGGATCAGCCCCAGCATTTT
TRBJ2-6,NA,TRBV5-8,few,CASSSGIRSLSGANVLTF,TGTGCCAGCAGCTCCGGAATAAGGAGTCTCTCTGGGGCCAACGTCCTGACTTTC
TRBJ2-3,TRBD2,TRBV5-1,few,CASSLTGQRGGGADTQYF,TGCGCCAGCAGTCTGACCGGACAGCGGGGGGGCGGAGCAGATACGCAGTATTTT
TRBJ2-5,NA,TRBV29-1,NA,CSVARNQETQYF,TGCAGCGTTGCCAGAAACCAAGAGACCCAGTACTTC
TRBJ1-1,TRBD1,TRBV11-1,NA,CASSPGQASGEAFF,TGTGCCAGCAGCCCGGGACAGGCTAGCGGTGAAGCTTTCTTT
TRBJ1-1,TRBD1,TRBV30,NA,CAWGTGLGTEAFF,TGTGCCTGGGGGACAGGGTTGGGCACTGAAGCTTTCTTT
TRBJ2-5,NA,TRBV5-1,NA,CASRVEGQETQYF,TGCGCCAGCAGGGTGGAGGGCCAAGAGACCCAGTACTTC
TRBJ1-4,TRBD1,TRBV5-4,NA,CASSPGQGVYRLFF,TGTGCCAGCAGCCCGGGACAGGGGGTTTATAGGCTGTTTTTT
TRBJ2-1,NA,TRBV7-2,NA,CASLTLAGSSYNEQFF,TGTGCCAGCCTAACATTGGCGGGGAGCTCCTACAATGAGCAGTTCTTC
TRBJ1-5,TRBD1,TRBV30,NA,CAWSTGTQPQHF,TGTGCCTGGTCGACAGGGACTCAGCCCCAGCATTTT
TRBJ2-7,NA,TRBV5-1,NA,CASSLLTGSYEQYF,TGCGCCAGCAGCTTGCTGACAGGATCCTACGAGCAGTACTTC
TRBJ1-6,NA,TRBV30,NA,CAWKGPRGSPLHF,TGTGCCTGGAAGGGGCCAAGGGGTTCACCCCTCCACTTT
TRBJ2-2,NA,TRBV7-2,NA,CASSFDSGTGELFF,TGTGCCAGCAGCTTCGATTCAGGGACCGGGGAGCTGTTTTTT
TRBJ1-4,TRBD1,TRBV5-4,NA,CASSFQGAKGNEKLFF,TGTGCCAGCAGCTTCCAGGGGGCTAAGGGGAATGAAAAACTGTTTTTT
TRBJ2-7,NA,TRBV2,NA,CASSALRGLDEQYF,TGTGCCAGCAGTGCCCTTCGGGGGTTGGACGAGCAGTACTTC
TRBJ1-5,TRBD1,TRBV2,few,CASTRTGRSNQPQHF,TGTGCCAGCACACGGACAGGTCGGAGCAATCAGCCCCAGCATTTT
TRBJ2-3,NA,TRBV5-5,NA,CASSSSSTSTDTQYF,TGTGCCAGCAGCTCCTCTAGCACTAGCACAGATACGCAGTATTTT
TRBJ1-2,NA,TRBV29-1,NA,CSVEDGYRAGYTF,TGCAGCGTTGAAGATGGGTACAGGGCCGGCTACACCTTC
TRBJ1-1,NA,TRBV29-1,NA,CSVVGGGAEAFF,TGCAGCGTTGTTGGGGGCGGTGCTGAAGCTTTCTTT
TRBJ2-6,NA,TRBV5-1,few,CASSAGSGANVLTF,TGCGCCAGCAGCGCCGGTTCTGGGGCCAACGTCCTGACTTTC
TRBJ1-5,NA,TRBV9,NA,CASRTTQGSRNQPQHF,TGTGCCAGCAGGACCACCCAGGGTAGTAGGAATCAGCCCCAGCATTTT
TRBJ1-2,NA,TRBV5-5,NA,CASSLAGASYGYTF,TGTGCCAGCAGCTTGGCTGGAGCTAGCTATGGCTACACCTTC
TRBJ1-1,NA,TRBV4-1,few,CASSQSGSTRGEAFF,TGCGCCAGCAGCCAAAGTGGGTCCACAAGGGGTGAAGCTTTCTTT
TRBJ1-2,TRBD1,TRBV5-1,NA,CASSLAQQGDGYTF,TGCGCCAGCAGCTTGGCCCAGCAGGGGGATGGCTACACCTTC
TRBJ1-1,TRBD1,TRBV28,NA,CASSLLGTGDTEAFF,TGTGCCAGCAGTTTATTAGGGACAGGGGACACTGAAGCTTTCTTT